These T cell receptor beta chains were read from a single sample in a study of shared clonotypes between healthy human individuals. Generated by immunoSEQ multiplex PCR, the TCRdb table keeps only in-frame clones and is missing some. The sample has about 2.3 million clones, 85% to 95% seen once. Sequencing was performed on naive CD4+ T cells from PBMCs. The receptors were gathered from a man between 18 and 29 years old in good health. Some clones in this sample may be carry-over from other donors' samples. CDR3s include the opening cysteine and the closing phenylalanine or tryptophan. The order of the fields is J gene, V gene, D gene, clone size, CDR3 protein, CDR3 DNA. A D gene is named only where the DNA matches it firmly. Rows give clone size only sometimes, using once, few, many, or a class for an expanded clone.

j_call: TRBJ1-2; v_call: TRBV11-2; d_call: .; clone_size: .; cdr3_aa: CASSSGDYGYTF; cdr3_nt: TGTGCCAGCAGCTCGGGGGACTATGGCTACACCTTC
j_call: TRBJ1-2; v_call: TRBV5-1; d_call: .; clone_size: .; cdr3_aa: CASSSRTANYGYTF; cdr3_nt: TGCGCCAGCAGCTCGAGGACAGCTAACTATGGCTACACCTTC
j_call: TRBJ2-1; v_call: TRBV11-2; d_call: TRBD2; clone_size: .; cdr3_aa: CASSPPSSGIYEQFF; cdr3_nt: TGTGCCAGCAGCCCGCCGTCTAGCGGGATCTATGAGCAGTTCTTC
j_call: TRBJ2-5; v_call: TRBV28; d_call: .; clone_size: .; cdr3_aa: CASSFSRNLRETQYF; cdr3_nt: TGTGCCAGCAGTTTCAGTCGCAACCTCCGAGAGACCCAGTACTTC
j_call: TRBJ1-4; v_call: TRBV6-1; d_call: .; clone_size: .; cdr3_aa: CASSERRNEKLFF; cdr3_nt: TGTGCCAGCAGTGAAAGGCGGAATGAAAAACTGTTTTTT
j_call: TRBJ2-1; v_call: TRBV18; d_call: TRBD1; clone_size: .; cdr3_aa: CASSPDRGPNEQFF; cdr3_nt: TGTGCCAGCTCACCTGACAGGGGGCCGAATGAGCAGTTCTTC
j_call: TRBJ2-3; v_call: TRBV18; d_call: TRBD2; clone_size: .; cdr3_aa: CASSPGQLAGGSPDTQYF; cdr3_nt: TGTGCCAGCTCACCTGGTCAACTAGCGGGAGGTAGCCCAGATACGCAGTATTTT
j_call: TRBJ2-1; v_call: TRBV11-1; d_call: TRBD2; clone_size: .; cdr3_aa: CASSPRRSASGNNEQFF; cdr3_nt: TGTGCCAGCAGCCCGCGCCGCTCGGCTAGCGGGAACAATGAGCAGTTCTTC
j_call: TRBJ2-1; v_call: TRBV5-4; d_call: .; clone_size: .; cdr3_aa: CASSGHLPVGGRYEQFF; cdr3_nt: TGTGCCAGCAGCGGCCACCTACCGGTGGGGGGACGGTACGAGCAGTTCTTC
j_call: TRBJ1-5; v_call: TRBV6-6; d_call: TRBD1; clone_size: once; cdr3_aa: CASSYSWDSLQPQHF; cdr3_nt: TGTGCCAGCAGTTACTCCTGGGACAGCTTGCAGCCCCAGCATTTT
j_call: TRBJ2-7; v_call: TRBV5-4; d_call: .; clone_size: once; cdr3_aa: CASSSSLDIYEQYF; cdr3_nt: TGTGCCAGCAGCTCTAGCCTTGACATCTACGAGCAGTACTTC
j_call: TRBJ2-1; v_call: TRBV10-3; d_call: .; clone_size: .; cdr3_aa: CAISELGHISLNEQFF; cdr3_nt: TGTGCCATCAGTGAGTTGGGACACATATCCCTCAATGAGCAGTTCTTC
j_call: TRBJ2-7; v_call: TRBV5-1; d_call: TRBD1; clone_size: .; cdr3_aa: CASSSQGAWSYEQYF; cdr3_nt: TGCGCCAGCAGCTCCCAGGGGGCTTGGTCCTACGAGCAGTACTTC
j_call: TRBJ2-1; v_call: TRBV7-3; d_call: .; clone_size: .; cdr3_aa: CASSRRGYNEQFF; cdr3_nt: TGTGCCAGCAGCCGGCGTGGGTACAATGAGCAGTTCTTC
j_call: TRBJ2-1; v_call: TRBV28; d_call: TRBD1; clone_size: .; cdr3_aa: CASNPRTGGYNEQFF; cdr3_nt: TGTGCCAGCAACCCACGGACAGGGGGCTACAATGAGCAGTTCTTC
j_call: TRBJ2-3; v_call: TRBV15; d_call: .; clone_size: .; cdr3_aa: CATSRAGMGTDTQYF; cdr3_nt: TGTGCCACCAGCAGAGCGGGAATGGGCACAGATACGCAGTATTTT
j_call: TRBJ2-1; v_call: TRBV7-2; d_call: .; clone_size: .; cdr3_aa: CASSLARGSYNEQFF; cdr3_nt: TGTGCCAGCAGCTTAGCGCGGGGTTCCTACAATGAGCAGTTCTTC
j_call: TRBJ2-2; v_call: TRBV5-1; d_call: TRBD2; clone_size: .; cdr3_aa: CASRRQAGGPAGELFF; cdr3_nt: TGCGCCAGCCGACGTCAAGCGGGAGGGCCTGCCGGGGAGCTGTTTTTT
j_call: TRBJ1-1; v_call: TRBV5-4; d_call: .; clone_size: .; cdr3_aa: CASSRDPEFTEAFF; cdr3_nt: TGTGCCAGCAGTCGGGACCCCGAGTTCACTGAAGCTTTCTTT
j_call: TRBJ2-5; v_call: TRBV5-1; d_call: .; clone_size: .; cdr3_aa: CASSLTEETQYF; cdr3_nt: TGCGCCAGCAGCTTGACCGAAGAGACCCAGTACTTC
j_call: TRBJ1-2; v_call: TRBV29-1; d_call: .; clone_size: .; cdr3_aa: CSVPINYGYTF; cdr3_nt: TGCAGCGTCCCCATCAACTATGGCTACACCTTC
j_call: TRBJ1-2; v_call: TRBV5-1; d_call: TRBD1; clone_size: .; cdr3_aa: CASSQTGTGNYGYTF; cdr3_nt: TGCGCCAGCAGCCAAACCGGGACAGGGAACTATGGCTACACCTTC
j_call: TRBJ1-5; v_call: TRBV6-6; d_call: .; clone_size: .; cdr3_aa: CASHRGDQPQHF; cdr3_nt: TGTGCCAGCCACCGGGGAGATCAGCCCCAGCATTTT
j_call: TRBJ1-2; v_call: TRBV5-1; d_call: .; clone_size: .; cdr3_aa: CASSLHTGEGYTF; cdr3_nt: TGCGCCAGCAGTCTGCATACAGGAGAAGGCTACACCTTC
j_call: TRBJ2-7; v_call: TRBV21-1; d_call: .; clone_size: .; cdr3_aa: CASSKGPTSGSHEQYF; cdr3_nt: TGTGCCAGCAGCAAAGGCCCCACTAGCGGGAGCCACGAGCAGTACTTC
j_call: TRBJ1-1; v_call: TRBV6-5; d_call: .; clone_size: .; cdr3_aa: CASSSLDWGFTEAFF; cdr3_nt: TGTGCCAGCAGTTCCCTTGACTGGGGGTTCACTGAAGCTTTCTTT
j_call: TRBJ2-2; v_call: TRBV2; d_call: TRBD1; clone_size: .; cdr3_aa: CASSPRGTPNTGELFF; cdr3_nt: TGTGCCAGCAGTCCCAGGGGGACACCGAACACCGGGGAGCTGTTTTTT
j_call: TRBJ2-3; v_call: TRBV30; d_call: .; clone_size: .; cdr3_aa: CAWTLGGGRGDTQYF; cdr3_nt: TGTGCCTGGACCCTGGGGGGCGGACGTGGGGATACGCAGTATTTT
j_call: TRBJ2-2; v_call: TRBV29-1; d_call: TRBD1; clone_size: once; cdr3_aa: CSVEKDRGLRGELFF; cdr3_nt: TGCAGCGTTGAGAAGGACAGGGGCCTCCGGGGGGAGCTGTTTTTT
j_call: TRBJ2-7; v_call: TRBV10-3; d_call: TRBD2; clone_size: once; cdr3_aa: CAISERREDEQYF; cdr3_nt: TGTGCCATCAGTGAAAGGCGGGAGGACGAGCAGTACTTC
j_call: TRBJ2-2; v_call: TRBV19; d_call: .; clone_size: .; cdr3_aa: CASSMFRSTGELFF; cdr3_nt: TGTGCCAGTAGTATGTTCCGTTCCACCGGGGAGCTGTTTTTT
j_call: TRBJ2-3; v_call: TRBV7-3; d_call: .; clone_size: .; cdr3_aa: CASSLTWGEDTDTQYF; cdr3_nt: TGTGCCAGCAGCTTAACGTGGGGGGAGGACACAGATACGCAGTATTTT
j_call: TRBJ2-3; v_call: TRBV7-2; d_call: .; clone_size: .; cdr3_aa: CASSTTTTGADTQYF; cdr3_nt: TGTGCCAGCAGCACCACGACTACGGGGGCAGATACGCAGTATTTT
j_call: TRBJ1-2; v_call: TRBV4-2; d_call: TRBD1; clone_size: once; cdr3_aa: CASSPREGGGGYTF; cdr3_nt: TGTGCCAGCAGCCCGAGGGAGGGAGGGGGCGGCTACACCTTC
j_call: TRBJ2-7; v_call: TRBV5-1; d_call: TRBD2; clone_size: .; cdr3_aa: CASSPPGLGRYEQYF; cdr3_nt: TGCGCCAGCAGTCCCCCGGGACTAGGCCGCTACGAGCAGTACTTC
j_call: TRBJ2-1; v_call: TRBV27; d_call: .; clone_size: once; cdr3_aa: CASSFVGSSYNEQFF; cdr3_nt: TGTGCCAGCAGTTTTGTCGGGAGCTCCTACAATGAGCAGTTCTTC
j_call: TRBJ2-5; v_call: TRBV7-3; d_call: .; clone_size: .; cdr3_aa: CASSPAGVRKETQYF; cdr3_nt: TGTGCCAGCAGCCCAGCCGGAGTACGGAAAGAGACCCAGTACTTC
j_call: TRBJ1-2; v_call: TRBV28; d_call: .; clone_size: .; cdr3_aa: CASSALANYGYTF; cdr3_nt: TGTGCCAGCAGTGCACTTGCTAACTATGGCTACACCTTC
j_call: TRBJ1-1; v_call: TRBV29-1; d_call: TRBD1; clone_size: .; cdr3_aa: CSVVRDRENTEAFF; cdr3_nt: TGCAGCGTTGTTAGGGACAGGGAGAACACTGAAGCTTTCTTT
j_call: TRBJ2-3; v_call: TRBV27; d_call: TRBD1; clone_size: .; cdr3_aa: CAIQGVDTQYF; cdr3_nt: TGTGCCATCCAGGGGGTAGATACGCAGTATTTT
j_call: TRBJ2-1; v_call: TRBV7-7; d_call: TRBD2; clone_size: .; cdr3_aa: CASSLGAGGSSYNEQFF; cdr3_nt: TGTGCCAGCAGCTTAGGGGCGGGAGGGAGCTCCTACAATGAGCAGTTCTTC
j_call: TRBJ2-6; v_call: TRBV6-8; d_call: .; clone_size: .; cdr3_aa: CASSSAALAPGANVLTF; cdr3_nt: TGTGCCAGCAGCTCGGCGGCGCTCGCTCCTGGGGCCAACGTCCTGACTTTC
j_call: TRBJ1-2; v_call: TRBV7-9; d_call: .; clone_size: few; cdr3_aa: CASSLVTGTISGGYTF; cdr3_nt: TGTGCCAGCAGCTTAGTTACAGGTACAATCTCCGGTGGCTACACCTTC
j_call: TRBJ2-5; v_call: TRBV11-2; d_call: .; clone_size: .; cdr3_aa: CASSPWGEETQYF; cdr3_nt: TGTGCCAGCAGCCCTTGGGGGGAAGAGACCCAGTACTTC
j_call: TRBJ2-1; v_call: TRBV28; d_call: TRBD2; clone_size: .; cdr3_aa: CATAKTSGGYNEQFF; cdr3_nt: TGTGCCACCGCAAAGACTAGCGGGGGATACAATGAGCAGTTCTTC
j_call: TRBJ2-2; v_call: TRBV28; d_call: TRBD2; clone_size: .; cdr3_aa: CASSLPPRVREDTGELFF; cdr3_nt: TGTGCCAGCAGTCTCCCACCCAGGGTCCGGGAGGACACCGGGGAGCTGTTTTTT
j_call: TRBJ2-7; v_call: TRBV6-1; d_call: TRBD2; clone_size: .; cdr3_aa: CASEAGSSGNHEQYF; cdr3_nt: TGTGCCAGCGAGGCGGGGTCTAGCGGGAACCACGAGCAGTACTTC